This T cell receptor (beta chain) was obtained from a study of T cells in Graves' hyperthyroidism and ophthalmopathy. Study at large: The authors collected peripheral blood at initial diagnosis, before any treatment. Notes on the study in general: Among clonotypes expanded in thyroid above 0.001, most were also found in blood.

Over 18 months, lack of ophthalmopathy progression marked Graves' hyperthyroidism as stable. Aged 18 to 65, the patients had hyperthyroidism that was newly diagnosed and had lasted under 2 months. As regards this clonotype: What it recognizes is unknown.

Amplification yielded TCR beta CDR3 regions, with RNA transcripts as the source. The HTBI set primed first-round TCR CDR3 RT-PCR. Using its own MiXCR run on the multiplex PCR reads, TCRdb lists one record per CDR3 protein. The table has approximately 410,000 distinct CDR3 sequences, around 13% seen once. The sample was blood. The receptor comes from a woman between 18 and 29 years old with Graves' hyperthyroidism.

The CDR3 bases are TGTGCCAGCAGCCGTAGACGACAGCTCGACGAGCAGTACTTC. It encodes CASSRRRQLDEQYF. The gene calls are TRBV12-3 or TRBV12-4 and TRBJ2-7; D is perhaps TRBD1 (5 bases). The CDR3 loop spans 14 amino acids. Trimming cost V 6 bases and J 5 bases, with 17 bases left between them.